This T cell receptor beta chain was identified in a study of beta chain features in type 1 diabetes. Findings and limits, study-wide: Researchers could not determine here whether HLA type influences TCRB rearrangement. Using cDNA template may skew counts toward highly expressing activated cells. A potential PCR bias toward shorter templates would be equal in patient and control samples.

The CDR3 extends over 14 amino acids. The V and J ends lost 2 bases and 5 bases respectively, with 12 bases between them. From germline, CDR1 is MGHRA and CDR2 YSYEKL. Expressed TCRB transcripts were sequenced after all isolated RNA was converted to cDNA. Profiling relied on immunoSEQ multiplex PCR, and the TCRdb table lists in-frame clones only, not all of them. Of hundreds of thousands of clones in the sample, about 71% were seen once. As to this clone: The antigen is undetermined.

The TCR was taken from a man under 40 in good health. Sequenced input: naive CD4+ T cells from blood. V usage is TRBV4-1 and J usage is TRBJ2-5; D possibly corresponds to TRBD2 (6 bases). CDR3 sequence (DNA): TGCGCCAGCAGCCAAAGGGACTTGAGGGAGACCCAGTACTTC. This gives the protein CASSQRDLRETQYF.